The entry that follows covers one TCR beta chain sequence. Between the trimmed V and J ends, which lost 7 bases and 3 bases, there was a span of 14 bases. The CDR3 contains 14 residues. Looked up from germline, CDR1 is SGHTA and CDR2 is FQGNSA. This entry is derived from a study of blood T cell repertoires in COVID-19. As for the study in general: Acute and convalescent COVID-19 specimens originated in the United States, Italy and Spain. PBMCs, B-cell-depleted T cells, or T cells provided the cDNA or gDNA that made up the material.

Those enrolled in Seattle joined during active infection and were followed longitudinally afterward. Per the original methods: Estimates of nucleated cell counts were drawn from the amplification of reference gene primers. Using immunoSEQ multiplex PCR, the repertoire was profiled, and TCRdb retains in-frame clones only, with some absent. V and J calls plus clone size are reproduced from that table; the DNA served to infer D and trimming. The sample includes roughly 69,000 clones, roughly three quarters of them seen just once. This chain uses TRBV7-2 with TRBJ2-3; weak D call: TRBD1 (6 bases). Sequencing input: peripheral blood. The source of this sequence is a man in his 60s with COVID-19, enrolled during active disease. The CDR3: CASIERDTTDTQYF. The CDR3 bases are TGTGCCAGCATCGAACGGGACACAACAGATACGCAGTATTTT. Full variable domain (remainder filled in from reference TRBV7-2 and TRBJ2-3): GAGVSQSPSNKVTEKGKDVELRCDPISGHTALYWYRQSLGQGLEFLIYFQGNSAPDKSGLPSDRFSAERTGGSVSTLTIQRTQQEDSAVYLCASIERDTTDTQYFGPGTRLTVL.